What follows are 5 T cell receptor beta chains derived from one specimen sequenced in a study of glioma-infiltrating T cells. TCR alpha and beta CDR3 regions were amplified from RNA using iRepertoire nested multiplex PCR. TCRdb reprocessed the multiplex PCR reads via MiXCR and lists one record per CDR3 protein. The table has approximately 89,000 distinct CDR3 sequences, less than 30% seen once. Input material: glioma tissue, nonneoplastic brain tissue, or PBMCs (not recorded which). The receptors come from a human donor with low-grade glioma or glioblastoma, undergoing nonglioma brain surgery, or in good health (not recorded which).

As for this clonotype: A read error may account for a junction end that differs from germline. This rearrangement joins TRBV7-2 to TRBJ1-1; D is perhaps TRBD1 (6 bases). The V gene's germline CDR1 is SGHTA and CDR2 FQGNSA. The CDR3 contains 15 residues. Here the CDR3 reads CASSSQGRTNTEALF. The CDR3 nucleotides are TGTGCCAGCAGTTCACAGGGAAGGACGAACACCGAAGCTCTCTTT.

V usage is TRBV10-3 and J usage is TRBJ2-2; 7 bases are shared with TRBD1. V trimming: 6 bases; J trimming: 3 bases; junction bases outside the gene matches: 7. The germline V gene encodes CDR1 ENHRY and CDR2 SYGVKD. The CDR3 runs 15 residues. The CDR3 here is CAISLRQGDTGELFF. CDR3 nucleotide sequence: TGTGCCATCAGCCTTAGACAGGGTGACACCGGGGAGCTGTTTTTT.

This clonotype was counted at least ten times. The chain links TRBV10-3 to TRBJ1-1; a weak D match, TRBD1 (6 bases). V gave up 2 bases and J gave up 4 bases, with 11 bases separating them. This CDR3 is built from 14 residues. Germline assignment: CDR1 ENHRY and CDR2 SYGVKD. In DNA form, the CDR3 reads TGTGCCATCAGTGAGGGACAGCTTTTCACTGAAGCTTTCTTT. Its translation: CAISEGQLFTEAFF.

This clonotype was counted many times. J is TRBJ2-5 and V is TRBV5-5; possible D gene TRBD2, 6 bases. Germline V gene lookup returns CDR1 SGHKS and CDR2 YYEKEE (reference sequence). The germline V and J ends were trimmed by 4 bases and 9 bases, with 13 bases remaining between them. The CDR3 runs to 12 residues. CDR3 amino acids: CASSLPREAQYF. DNA for the CDR3: TGTGCCAGCAGCCTTCCAAGGGAGGCCCAGTACTTC. The whole variable domain, filled in from reference TRBV5-5 and TRBJ2-5, reads DAGVTQSPTHLIKTRGQQVTLRCSPISGHKSVSWYQQVLGQGPQFIFQYYEKEERGRGNFPDRFSARQFPNYSSELNVNALLLGDSALYLCASSLPREAQYFGPGTRLLVL.

This clonotype showed up many times. J is TRBJ2-1 and V is TRBV3-1; D not resolved. This CDR3 region has 14 residues. Per germline, CDR1 LGHDT and CDR2 YNNKEL (reference sequence). The V end was cut by 0 bases, the J end by 5 bases, with 8 bases between. The CDR3 spells CASSQELQNNEQFF. CDR3 nucleotides: TGTGCCAGCAGCCAAGAACTCCAAAACAATGAGCAGTTCTTC.